These 3 T cell receptor beta chains originate from one sample sequenced in a study of blood T cell repertoires in COVID-19. Sequencing used immunoSEQ multiplex PCR; TCRdb keeps in-frame clones, though not all of them. In the table there are fewer than 250,000 clones, about 83% of which are singletons. Sequenced input: peripheral blood. These receptor sequences come from a middle-aged woman with active or convalescent COVID-19.

This clone was observed once. For the CDR3, the DNA is TGTGCCAGCAGTTTAACAGGGGTCAATCAGCCCCAGCATTTT. Translated: CASSLTGVNQPQHF. The rearrangement joins TRBV27 to TRBJ1-5; the match to TRBD1 covers 7 bases. This CDR3 contains 14 residues. Germline lookup yields CDR1 MNHEY and CDR2 SMNVEV (reference sequence). The V and J ends lost 2 bases and 3 bases, in that order; junction bases with no gene match: 1.

This chain uses TRBV6-1 with TRBJ1-1; 8 bases are shared with TRBD1. V trimming: 4 bases; J trimming: 0 bases; junction bases outside the gene matches: 7. Germline-derived CDR1 and CDR2 are MNHNS and SASEGT. This CDR3 is 16 amino acids long. The CDR3 DNA sequence: TGTGCCAGCAGTGCAGGACAGGGTGGAATGAACACTGAAGCTTTCTTT. Amino acids: CASSAGQGGMNTEAFF.

This clone was observed at least ten times. The chain has TRBV4-1 and TRBJ2-1, with TRBD2 matching over 8 bases. The CDR3 covers 18 residues. Germline V gene sequence: CDR1 MGHRA, CDR2 YSYEKL. Germline trimming cut 2 bases from V and 4 bases from J; bases unmatched to any gene: 13. The CDR3: CASSQSPPPGGAYNEQFF. CDR3 coding DNA: TGCGCCAGCAGCCAAAGCCCTCCGCCCGGGGGGGCTTACAATGAGCAGTTCTTC.